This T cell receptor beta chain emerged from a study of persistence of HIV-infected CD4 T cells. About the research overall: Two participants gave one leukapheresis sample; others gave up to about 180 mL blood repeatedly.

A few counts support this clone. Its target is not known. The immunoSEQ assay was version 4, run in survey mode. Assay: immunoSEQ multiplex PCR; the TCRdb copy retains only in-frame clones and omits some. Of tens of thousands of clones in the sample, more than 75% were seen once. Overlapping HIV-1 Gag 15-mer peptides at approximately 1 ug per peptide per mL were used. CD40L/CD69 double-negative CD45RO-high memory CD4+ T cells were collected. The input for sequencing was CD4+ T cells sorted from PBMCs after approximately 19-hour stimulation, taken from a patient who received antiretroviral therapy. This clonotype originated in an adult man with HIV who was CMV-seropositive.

The CDR3 region is CASSLTNGLAGHEQYF. In nucleotides, the CDR3 is TGTGCCAGCAGTCTTACCAATGGACTAGCGGGCCACGAGCAGTACTTC. The chain is built from TRBV28 and TRBJ2-7; 11 bases align to TRBD2. J was trimmed by 5 bases and V by 5 bases; bases with no gene match: 11. CDR3 length: 16 amino acids. Germline CDR1 MDHEN, CDR2 SYDVKM.